The rows below give T cell receptor beta chains drawn from one sample of a study of blood T cell repertoires in COVID-19. Some clones are missing from TCRdb's copy, which holds only in-frame ones; the method was immunoSEQ multiplex PCR. The repertoire has under 70,000 clones, approximately 80% of them found once; the top ten carry 13%. Sequencing input: peripheral blood. The origin of the receptors is a woman older than 75 with acute or convalescent COVID-19. Both conserved end residues are part of each CDR3. A D gene is named only where the DNA matches it firmly.

J gene	D gene	V gene	CDR3 DNA	CDR3 protein
TRBJ2-2	NA	TRBV27	TGTGCCAGCAGGGACATCGGGGAGCTGTTTTTT	CASRDIGELFF
TRBJ1-2	NA	TRBV30	TGTGCCTGGACCTTCCTGGACAGTGCTAACTATGGCTACACCTTC	CAWTFLDSANYGYTF
TRBJ2-5	TRBD2	TRBV3-1/TRBV3-2	TGTGCCAGCACCCCTAGCGGAGCCCAAGAGACCCAGTACTTC	CASTPSGAQETQYF
TRBJ1-5	NA	TRBV2	TGTGCCAGCAGTGATGACAACGTCGTGTCCCAGCATTTT	CASSDDNVVSQHF
TRBJ2-3	NA	TRBV7-2	TGTGCCAGCAGCTTATCGGTAGCCCGAGCAGATACGCAGTATTTT	CASSLSVARADTQYF
TRBJ1-2	TRBD1	TRBV28	TGTGCCAGCGGGACAGACTATGGCTACACCTTC	CASGTDYGYTF
TRBJ2-5	TRBD1	TRBV5-1	TGCGCCAGCAGCCAGTTTGGACAGGGGGCGAGAGAGACCCAGTACTTC	CASSQFGQGARETQYF
TRBJ2-5	NA	TRBV11-3	TGTGCCAGCAGCTTCCCCTTCGCCGGAGAGGACCAAGAGACCCAGTACTTC	CASSFPFAGEDQETQYF
TRBJ2-1	NA	TRBV20-1	TGCAGTGCTAAGGGGAATGAGCAGTTCTTC	CSAKGNEQFF
TRBJ2-7	TRBD1	TRBV11-3	TGTGCCAGCAGCTTAGATCTTGTAAGGGGGCACTACGAGCAGTACTTC	CASSLDLVRGHYEQYF
TRBJ2-7	TRBD1	TRBV2	TGTGCCAGCAGTGACGGGACAGGGGGCATCTACGAGCAGTACTTC	CASSDGTGGIYEQYF
TRBJ2-7	TRBD1	TRBV19	TGTGCCAGTAGTATTTTACAGGGGTACGAGCAGTACTTC	CASSILQGYEQYF
TRBJ2-3	TRBD2	TRBV29-1	TGCAGCGTTTCCGGGACTAGCGGACTTACAGATACGCAGTATTTT	CSVSGTSGLTDTQYF
TRBJ2-2	TRBD2	TRBV2	TGTGCCAGCAGTGATCGGGGGGGGTGGACCGGGGAGCTGTTTTTT	CASSDRGGWTGELFF
TRBJ1-2	NA	TRBV19	TGTGCCAGTAGTCCAAATTCCAGGGCGACTAACTATGGCTACACCTTC	CASSPNSRATNYGYTF
TRBJ1-1	NA	TRBV5-1	TGCGCCAGCAGCCCCCAGGATTCGGCTGAAGCTTTCTTT	CASSPQDSAEAFF
TRBJ2-3	TRBD1	TRBV10-3	TGTGCCATCCTCCCAACAGGGGGTAGCACAGATACGCAGTATTTT	CAILPTGGSTDTQYF
TRBJ1-6	TRBD1	TRBV25-1	TGTGCCAGCAGTGAATTTGGGACAGCAGATTCACCCCTCCACTTT	CASSEFGTADSPLHF
TRBJ2-1	TRBD2	TRBV3-1/TRBV3-2	TGTGCCAGCAGCCCTGGGACTAGCGGGGGTGATGAGCAGTTCTTC	CASSPGTSGGDEQFF
TRBJ1-1	NA	TRBV11-2	TGTGCCAGCAGCATCACCCAGGGGAACACTGAAGCTTTCTTT	CASSITQGNTEAFF
TRBJ1-5	NA	TRBV4-1	TGCGCCAGCAGCCAAGTGGGGCTGGGAAACAATCAGCCCCAGCATTTT	CASSQVGLGNNQPQHF